The 2 T cell receptor beta chains below come from one sample, sequenced in a study of cytomegalovirus exposure and HLA in healthy donors. Use of 60 Vbeta and 13 Jbeta primers characterized the PCR. The table came from immunoSEQ multiplex PCR; TCRdb's copy has only in-frame clones and leaves some out. The data show about 200,000 clones, more than 60% seen once. Sequences were obtained from PBMCs. These TCRs come from a man in his forties or fifties in good health and CMV-seronegative.

This sequence joins TRBV9 and TRBJ1-4, with 7 bases matching TRBD1. Looked up from germline, CDR1 is SGDLS and CDR2 is YYNGEE. The V segment lost 7 bases and the J segment 0 bases; nucleotides outside the gene matches: 6. This CDR3 region has 15 residues. The CDR3: CASARGTATNEKLFF. The CDR3 nucleotides read TGTGCCAGCGCTAGGGGGACAGCAACTAATGAAAAACTGTTTTTT.

The chain uses TRBV27 and TRBJ1-4, with D hard to call. V lost 8 bases and J 8 bases, leaving 15 bases between the germline ends. The V gene's germline CDR1 is MNHEY and CDR2 SMNVEV (reference sequence). The CDR3 sequence is 13 residues long. The CDR3 region is CASSNRLREKLFF. As DNA, the CDR3 is TGTGCCAGCTCGAACAGACTAAGGGAAAAACTGTTTTTT.